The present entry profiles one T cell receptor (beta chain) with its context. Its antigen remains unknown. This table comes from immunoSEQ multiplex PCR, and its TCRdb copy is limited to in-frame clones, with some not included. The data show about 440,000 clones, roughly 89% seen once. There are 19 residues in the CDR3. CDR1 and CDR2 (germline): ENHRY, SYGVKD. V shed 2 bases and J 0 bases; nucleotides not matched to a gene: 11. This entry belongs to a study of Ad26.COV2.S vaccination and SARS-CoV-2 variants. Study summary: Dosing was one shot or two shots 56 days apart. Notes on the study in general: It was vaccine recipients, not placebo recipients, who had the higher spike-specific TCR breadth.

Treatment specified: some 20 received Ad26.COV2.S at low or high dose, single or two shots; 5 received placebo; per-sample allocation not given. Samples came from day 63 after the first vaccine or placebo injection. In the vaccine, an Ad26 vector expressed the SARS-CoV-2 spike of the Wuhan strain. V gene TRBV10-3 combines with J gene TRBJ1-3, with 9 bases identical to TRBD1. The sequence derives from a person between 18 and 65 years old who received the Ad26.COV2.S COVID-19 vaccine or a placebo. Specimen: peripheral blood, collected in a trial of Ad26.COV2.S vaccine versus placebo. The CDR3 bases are TGTGCCATCAGTGAGACCCTATCCGGGACAGGGAGCTCTGGAAACACCATATATTTT. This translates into CAISETLSGTGSSGNTIYF.